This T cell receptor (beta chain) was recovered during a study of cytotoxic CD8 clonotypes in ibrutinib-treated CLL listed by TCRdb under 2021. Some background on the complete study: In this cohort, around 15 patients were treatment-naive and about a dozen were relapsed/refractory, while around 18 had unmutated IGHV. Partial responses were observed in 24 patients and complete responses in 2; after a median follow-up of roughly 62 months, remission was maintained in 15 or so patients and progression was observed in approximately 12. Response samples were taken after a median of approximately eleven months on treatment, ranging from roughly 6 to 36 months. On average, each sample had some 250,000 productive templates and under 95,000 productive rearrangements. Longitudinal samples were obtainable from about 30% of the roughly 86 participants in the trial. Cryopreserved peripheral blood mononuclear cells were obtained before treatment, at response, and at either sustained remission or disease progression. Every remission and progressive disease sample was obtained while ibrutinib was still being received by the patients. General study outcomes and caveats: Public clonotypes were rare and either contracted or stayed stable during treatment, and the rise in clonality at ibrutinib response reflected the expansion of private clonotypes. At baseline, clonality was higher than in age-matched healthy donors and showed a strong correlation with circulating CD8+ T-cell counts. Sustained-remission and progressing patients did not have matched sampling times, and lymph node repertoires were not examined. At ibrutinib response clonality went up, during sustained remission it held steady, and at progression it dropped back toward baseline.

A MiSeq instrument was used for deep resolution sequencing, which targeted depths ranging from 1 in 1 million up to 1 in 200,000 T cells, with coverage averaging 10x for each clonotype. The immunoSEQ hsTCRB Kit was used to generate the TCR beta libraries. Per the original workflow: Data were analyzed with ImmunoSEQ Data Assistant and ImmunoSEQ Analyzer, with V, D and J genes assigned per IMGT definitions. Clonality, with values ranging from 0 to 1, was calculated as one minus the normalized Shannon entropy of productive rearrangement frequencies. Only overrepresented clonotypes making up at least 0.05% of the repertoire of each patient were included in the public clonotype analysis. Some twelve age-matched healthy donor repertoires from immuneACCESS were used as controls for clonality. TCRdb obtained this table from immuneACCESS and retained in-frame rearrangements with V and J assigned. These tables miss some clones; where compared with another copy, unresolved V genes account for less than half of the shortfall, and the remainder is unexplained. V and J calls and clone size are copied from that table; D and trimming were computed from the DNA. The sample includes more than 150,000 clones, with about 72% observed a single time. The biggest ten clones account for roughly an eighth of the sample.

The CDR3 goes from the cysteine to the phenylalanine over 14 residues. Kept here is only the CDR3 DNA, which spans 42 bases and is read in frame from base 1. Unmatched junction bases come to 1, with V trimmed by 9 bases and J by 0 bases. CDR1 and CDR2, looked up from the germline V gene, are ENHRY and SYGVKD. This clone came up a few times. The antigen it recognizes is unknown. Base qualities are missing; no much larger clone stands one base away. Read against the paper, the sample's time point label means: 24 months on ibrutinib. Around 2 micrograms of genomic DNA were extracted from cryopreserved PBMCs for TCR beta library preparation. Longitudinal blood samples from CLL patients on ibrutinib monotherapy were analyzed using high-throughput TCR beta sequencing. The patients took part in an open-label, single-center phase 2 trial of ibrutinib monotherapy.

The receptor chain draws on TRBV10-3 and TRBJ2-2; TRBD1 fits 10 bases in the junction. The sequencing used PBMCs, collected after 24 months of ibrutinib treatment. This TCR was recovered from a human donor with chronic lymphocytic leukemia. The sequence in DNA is TGTGCCATAGGACAGGGGGCGAACACCGGGGAGCTGTTTTTT. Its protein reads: CAIGQGANTGELFF.